These T cell receptor beta chains were read from a single sample in a study of T-cell memory formation after mild COVID-19. TCRdb re-called the 5' RACE reads through MiXCR, storing one row per CDR3 protein. Of some 440,000 distinct CDR3 sequences listed, roughly 25% are singletons. Sequencing input: PBMCs or a T cell subset sorted from them (not recorded which). These receptors all stem from an adult woman who had mild COVID-19 (a few samples of this study predate the infection). Cell type and time point are not known. CDR3s include the opening cysteine and the closing phenylalanine or tryptophan. D genes are given only for firm matches. Rows may omit the clone size; those that give it use once, few, many or a size class.

d_call: NA
j_call: TRBJ2-7
clone_size: few
v_call: TRBV12-3/TRBV12-4
cdr3_nt: TGTGCCAGCAGTTTGTGGGGGGAGACCTACGAGCAGTACTTC
cdr3_aa: CASSLWGETYEQYF

d_call: NA
j_call: TRBJ2-2
clone_size: many
v_call: TRBV29-1
cdr3_nt: TGCAGCGCCGACAGAGTTAACACCGGGGAGCTGTTTTTT
cdr3_aa: CSADRVNTGELFF

d_call: NA
j_call: TRBJ1-1
clone_size: NA
v_call: TRBV5-6
cdr3_nt: TGTGCCAGCAGCTTTTCTCAGCTACCTGGGGCTGAAGCTTTCTTT
cdr3_aa: CASSFSQLPGAEAFF

d_call: NA
j_call: TRBJ2-7
clone_size: few
v_call: TRBV5-1
cdr3_nt: TGCGCCAGCAGCTTGGACGGCGTCTACGAGCAGTACTTC
cdr3_aa: CASSLDGVYEQYF

d_call: TRBD1
j_call: TRBJ2-4
clone_size: NA
v_call: TRBV7-9
cdr3_nt: TGTGCCAGCAGCCTGCATACCGGGACAGACCAAAACATTCAGTACTTC
cdr3_aa: CASSLHTGTDQNIQYF

d_call: NA
j_call: TRBJ2-1
clone_size: many
v_call: TRBV6-4
cdr3_nt: TGTGCCAGCGGGGACTCGCACAATGAGCAGTTCTTC
cdr3_aa: CASGDSHNEQFF

d_call: TRBD2
j_call: TRBJ2-1
clone_size: NA
v_call: TRBV4-1
cdr3_nt: TGCGCCAGCAGCCCCGTTAGCGGGAAGAGCTCCTACAATGAGCAGTTCTTC
cdr3_aa: CASSPVSGKSSYNEQFF

d_call: NA
j_call: TRBJ2-4
clone_size: few
v_call: TRBV2
cdr3_nt: TGTGCCAGCAGTGAAGCGGAAGCAAACATTCAGTACTTC
cdr3_aa: CASSEAEANIQYF

d_call: TRBD1
j_call: TRBJ2-3
clone_size: NA
v_call: TRBV6-4
cdr3_nt: TGTGCCAGCAGTGGGCAAGGGGGCACCACAGATACGCAGTATTTT
cdr3_aa: CASSGQGGTTDTQYF

d_call: TRBD1
j_call: TRBJ2-2
clone_size: few
v_call: TRBV5-5
cdr3_nt: TGTGCCAGCAGCTGGGGATTAGGGGGCTCTAACACCGGGGAGCTGTTTTTT
cdr3_aa: CASSWGLGGSNTGELFF

d_call: NA
j_call: TRBJ2-3
clone_size: NA
v_call: TRBV24-1
cdr3_nt: TGTGCCACCAGTGATTTGAGGACACCTACGCAGTATTTT
cdr3_aa: CATSDLRTPTQYF

d_call: NA
j_call: TRBJ2-5
clone_size: few
v_call: TRBV5-1
cdr3_nt: TGCGCCAGCAGCTTGACGGGGAGATCGGAGACCCAGTACTTC
cdr3_aa: CASSLTGRSETQYF

d_call: NA
j_call: TRBJ2-6
clone_size: NA
v_call: TRBV15
cdr3_nt: TGTGCCACCAGCAGACCATCACAGGGCTCTGGGGCCAACGTCCTGACTTTC
cdr3_aa: CATSRPSQGSGANVLTF

d_call: NA
j_call: TRBJ2-1
clone_size: NA
v_call: TRBV3-1
cdr3_nt: TGTGCCAGCAGCCGAAGGACCGACAATGAGCAGTTCTTC
cdr3_aa: CASSRRTDNEQFF

d_call: NA
j_call: TRBJ1-1
clone_size: NA
v_call: TRBV7-2
cdr3_nt: TGTGCCAGCAGCTTAGGTCGGGCGGATGAAGCTTTCTTT
cdr3_aa: CASSLGRADEAFF

d_call: NA
j_call: TRBJ2-1
clone_size: NA
v_call: TRBV30
cdr3_nt: TGTGCCTGGGGCTCGGGGGAGCAGTTCTTC
cdr3_aa: CAWGSGEQFF

d_call: NA
j_call: TRBJ1-5
clone_size: NA
v_call: TRBV20-1
cdr3_nt: TGCAGTGCCAGACAAGGACTTAGCAATCAGCCCCAGCATTTT
cdr3_aa: CSARQGLSNQPQHF

d_call: TRBD2
j_call: TRBJ2-7
clone_size: few
v_call: TRBV12-3/TRBV12-4
cdr3_nt: TGTGCCAGCAGACAGGCAGCGGGGGGAGCCTACGAGCAGTACTTC
cdr3_aa: CASRQAAGGAYEQYF

d_call: TRBD1
j_call: TRBJ2-1
clone_size: many
v_call: TRBV13
cdr3_nt: TGTGCCAGCAGCTCCTTTAAACCGGGACAGGAGGTTTCGAGCTCCTACAATGAGCAGTTCTTC
cdr3_aa: CASSSFKPGQEVSSSYNEQFF

d_call: TRBD2
j_call: TRBJ2-7
clone_size: NA
v_call: TRBV30
cdr3_nt: TGTGCCACGGTGGCCGGGGGGGCGAAAAACGAGCAGTACTTC
cdr3_aa: CATVAGGAKNEQYF

d_call: NA
j_call: TRBJ1-1
clone_size: NA
v_call: TRBV18
cdr3_nt: TGTGCCAGCTCACCCAGGGGAAACGGAAACACTGAAGCTTTCTTT
cdr3_aa: CASSPRGNGNTEAFF

d_call: NA
j_call: TRBJ2-7
clone_size: few
v_call: TRBV7-9
cdr3_nt: TGTGCCAGCAGCCCCGGGTGGACCTACGAGCAGTACTTC
cdr3_aa: CASSPGWTYEQYF

d_call: NA
j_call: TRBJ1-4
clone_size: few
v_call: TRBV2
cdr3_nt: TGTGCCAGCAGTGAAACGGGAGGGGCGCACGAAAAACTGTTTTTT
cdr3_aa: CASSETGGAHEKLFF

d_call: NA
j_call: TRBJ1-1
clone_size: NA
v_call: TRBV6-2/TRBV6-3
cdr3_nt: TGTGCCAGCAGTTACTCCGGGGGGGCCCGCACTGAAGCTTTCTTT
cdr3_aa: CASSYSGGARTEAFF

d_call: NA
j_call: TRBJ2-2
clone_size: NA
v_call: TRBV9
cdr3_nt: TGTGCCAGCAGCGTAGACCTCGGGGAGCTGTTTTTT
cdr3_aa: CASSVDLGELFF

d_call: NA
j_call: TRBJ2-2
clone_size: NA
v_call: TRBV7-9
cdr3_nt: TGTGCCAGCAGCTTGAAACGAGTGAGAGGGAGAGTCACCGGGGAGCTGTTTTTT
cdr3_aa: CASSLKRVRGRVTGELFF

d_call: TRBD2
j_call: TRBJ2-3
clone_size: NA
v_call: TRBV5-6
cdr3_nt: TGTGCCAGCAGGCGGGGGGCGGGGGGCCGCACAGATACGCAGTATTTT
cdr3_aa: CASRRGAGGRTDTQYF

d_call: NA
j_call: TRBJ2-5
clone_size: few
v_call: TRBV12-3/TRBV12-4
cdr3_nt: TGTGCCAGCAGTTCTCAGGGGAAAGAGACCCAGTACTTC
cdr3_aa: CASSSQGKETQYF

d_call: TRBD2
j_call: TRBJ2-3
clone_size: few
v_call: TRBV30
cdr3_nt: TGTGCCTGGAGTGATGAGGGACTAGCGGCGAACCCTAGCACAGATACGCAGTATTTT
cdr3_aa: CAWSDEGLAANPSTDTQYF

d_call: TRBD1
j_call: TRBJ2-3
clone_size: many
v_call: TRBV5-1
cdr3_nt: TGCGCCAGCAGCCCTCGACAGGGTTCCTCAGATACGCAGTATTTT
cdr3_aa: CASSPRQGSSDTQYF

d_call: NA
j_call: TRBJ2-6
clone_size: many
v_call: TRBV7-3
cdr3_nt: TGTGCCAGCAGCAGCTCTGGGGCCAACGTCCTGACTTTC
cdr3_aa: CASSSSGANVLTF

d_call: NA
j_call: TRBJ2-7
clone_size: NA
v_call: TRBV14
cdr3_nt: TGTGCCAGCAGCCAAGCGAGATCCGGGACCACGGGCTCCTACGAGCAGTACTTC
cdr3_aa: CASSQARSGTTGSYEQYF

d_call: NA
j_call: TRBJ1-3
clone_size: NA
v_call: TRBV9
cdr3_nt: TGTGCCAGCAGCGTAGCTGGGCACGTCTCTACGGGCACCATATATTTT
cdr3_aa: CASSVAGHVSTGTIYF

d_call: NA
j_call: TRBJ2-7
clone_size: NA
v_call: TRBV20-1
cdr3_nt: TGCAGTGCTCAGATAGGGACCGGCTACGAGCAGTACTTC
cdr3_aa: CSAQIGTGYEQYF

d_call: NA
j_call: TRBJ2-1
clone_size: few
v_call: TRBV2
cdr3_nt: TGTGCCAGCAGTGAAGTCCCTAACTTGGGGGATGAGCAGTTCTTC
cdr3_aa: CASSEVPNLGDEQFF

d_call: NA
j_call: TRBJ2-7
clone_size: few
v_call: TRBV20-1
cdr3_nt: TGCAGTGTCCGGTTAGTCTCCTCCTACGAGCAGTACTTC
cdr3_aa: CSVRLVSSYEQYF

d_call: TRBD1
j_call: TRBJ1-2
clone_size: NA
v_call: TRBV5-1
cdr3_nt: TGCGCCAGCAGCTGGGACAGTTATGGCTACACCTTC
cdr3_aa: CASSWDSYGYTF

d_call: TRBD1
j_call: TRBJ1-5
clone_size: once
v_call: TRBV29-1
cdr3_nt: TGCAGCGTTGGACAGGGAAATGGCAATCAGCCCCAGCATTTT
cdr3_aa: CSVGQGNGNQPQHF

d_call: TRBD1
j_call: TRBJ2-5
clone_size: few
v_call: TRBV12-3/TRBV12-4
cdr3_nt: TGTGCCAGCCGAGGTTGGACAGGGAGATACCAAGAGACCCAGTACTTC
cdr3_aa: CASRGWTGRYQETQYF